This T cell receptor (beta chain) emerged from a study of T cells in Graves' hyperthyroidism and ophthalmopathy. Deletions cut 7 bases from V and 3 bases from J, with 12 bases between. The germline gives CDR1 MNHNS, CDR2 SASEGT. This CDR3 region has 14 residues. In this sample, this clonotype turned up many times. Amplification of TCR beta CDR3 regions was performed using RNA transcripts as template. A set of HTBI primers served as the primers for a first-round RT-PCR of the TCR CDR3. A single record per CDR3 protein comes from TCRdb applying MiXCR to the multiplex PCR reads. The sample yields 240,000 or so distinct CDR3 sequences, 16% seen once.

The clonotype originates from a woman under 30 with Graves' ophthalmopathy. The material sequenced was blood. The chain carries TRBV6-1 and TRBJ2-2, with D uncertain. The CDR3 bases are TGTGCCAGCAAGTCAGCCCCCGACACCGGGGAGCTGTTTTTT. This sequence encodes CASKSAPDTGELFF.